What follows describes a single TCR beta chain. The record originates from a study of blood T cell repertoires in COVID-19. Study background: PBMCs, B-cell-depleted T cells, or T cells were the source of the cDNA or gDNA that made up the material.

Clinical history reported by participants formed the basis on which cohorts were assigned. Exposed volunteers were people who met a COVID-19 case within 2 weeks before study entry. Trimming at V came to 1 base and at J to 5 bases, leaving 11 bases not matched to a gene. Germline-derived CDR1 and CDR2 are MGHRA and YSYEKL. This CDR3 is built from 16 residues. Under the authors' procedure: Estimation of nucleated cell counts relied on the amplification of reference gene primers. Measured with immunoSEQ multiplex PCR; TCRdb has only the in-frame clones, and not every one. That table is the source of V, J and clone size, and D and trimming were worked out from the DNA. The table records 290,000 or so clones, roughly four fifths of them present only once.

The chain has TRBV4-1 and TRBJ2-7, with TRBD2 identical over 7 bases. The receptor was derived from a man between 40 and 49 years old who had been exposed to COVID-19. The sequenced sample was PBMCs or T cells enriched from blood (not recorded which). The CDR3 spells CASSQAGGSGIDEQYF. CDR3 coding DNA: TGCGCCAGCAGCCAAGCGGGGGGAAGCGGGATTGACGAGCAGTACTTC.